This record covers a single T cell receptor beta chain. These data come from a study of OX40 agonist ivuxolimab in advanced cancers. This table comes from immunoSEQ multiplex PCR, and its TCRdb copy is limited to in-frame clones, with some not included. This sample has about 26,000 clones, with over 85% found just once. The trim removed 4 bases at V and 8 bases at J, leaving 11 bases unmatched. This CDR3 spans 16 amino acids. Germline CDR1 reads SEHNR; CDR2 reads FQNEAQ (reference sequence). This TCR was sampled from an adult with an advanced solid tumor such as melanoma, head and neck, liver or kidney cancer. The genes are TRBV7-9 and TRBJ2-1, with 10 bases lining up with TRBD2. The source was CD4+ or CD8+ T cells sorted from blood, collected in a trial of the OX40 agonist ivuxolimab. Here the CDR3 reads CASSSELAGSGHEQFF. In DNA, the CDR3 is TGTGCCAGCAGCTCCGAACTAGCGGGAAGTGGCCATGAGCAGTTCTTC.